This T cell receptor beta chain is from a study of regulatory T cells in long-lasting Graves disease. Study findings and constraints: Favored gene segments in persistent disease were TRBV28, TRBJ1-2 and TRBJ2-5. Patients with persistent Graves' had lower TCR diversity than newly diagnosed patients.

The time point: persistent/refractory GD, antithyroid drugs over 5 years with positive TRAb. Preparation of the TCR library used RNA extracted from PBMCs. The patient group derived from an endocrinology department in Xi'an, China. With EDTA tubes as the receptacles, 7 to 9 milliliters of peripheral blood were drawn. Arm-PCR with iRepertoire HTBI primers amplified the CDR3 regions for these TCR beta libraries. TCRdb re-derived calls from the multiplex PCR reads in MiXCR, one entry per CDR3 protein. Altogether roughly 400,000 distinct CDR3 sequences are present, about a fifth being singletons, with the ten largest covering 20% to 25%. The CDR3 has 13 amino acids. V lost 4 bases, J lost 0 bases, and 7 bases lay in between. Per the germline V gene, CDR1 is SGHDN and CDR2 is FVKESK. This clonotype was counted between two and nine times. Its antigen is unidentified.

Here the sequenced sample was peripheral blood mononuclear cells (PBMCs), taken when the disease was refractory, from a patient treated with antithyroid drugs. This receptor was identified in a female donor with Graves disease. The chain has TRBV14 and TRBJ2-7; D is undetermined. The CDR3 region has the DNA TGTGCCAGCAGCCCCTTCCCCTCCTACGAGCAGTACTTC. Its translation is CASSPFPSYEQYF.